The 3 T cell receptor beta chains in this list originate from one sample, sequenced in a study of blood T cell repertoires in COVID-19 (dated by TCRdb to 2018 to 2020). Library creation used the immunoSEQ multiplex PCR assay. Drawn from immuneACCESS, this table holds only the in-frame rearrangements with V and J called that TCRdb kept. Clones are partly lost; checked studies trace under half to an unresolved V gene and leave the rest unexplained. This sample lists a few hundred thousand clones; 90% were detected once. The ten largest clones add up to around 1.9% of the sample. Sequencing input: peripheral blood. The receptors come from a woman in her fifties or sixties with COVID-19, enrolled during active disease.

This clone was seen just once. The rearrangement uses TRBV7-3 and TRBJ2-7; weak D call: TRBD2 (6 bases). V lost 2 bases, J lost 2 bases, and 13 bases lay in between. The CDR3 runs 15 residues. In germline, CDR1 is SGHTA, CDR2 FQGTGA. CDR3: CASSLGAGRTYEQYF. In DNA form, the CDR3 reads TGTGCCAGCAGCTTAGGGGCAGGGAGGACCTACGAGCAGTACTTC.

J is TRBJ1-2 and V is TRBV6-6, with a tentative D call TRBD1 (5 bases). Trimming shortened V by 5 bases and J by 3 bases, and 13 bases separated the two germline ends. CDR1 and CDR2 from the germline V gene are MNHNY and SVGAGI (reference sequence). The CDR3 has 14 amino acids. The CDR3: CASSSPGGDYGYTF. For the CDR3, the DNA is TGTGCCAGCAGTAGTCCGGGGGGAGACTATGGCTACACCTTC.

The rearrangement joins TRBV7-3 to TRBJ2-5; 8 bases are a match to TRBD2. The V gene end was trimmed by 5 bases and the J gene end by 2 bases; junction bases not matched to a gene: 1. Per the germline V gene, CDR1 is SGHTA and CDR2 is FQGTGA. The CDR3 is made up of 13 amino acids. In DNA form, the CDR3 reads TGTGCCAGCAGCCGCGGGGGGCAAGAGACCCAGTACTTC. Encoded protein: CASSRGGQETQYF.